The present entry profiles one TCR beta chain with its context. This sample stems from a study of blood T cell repertoires in COVID-19. Study background: The analysed material was cDNA or gDNA that came from T cells, B-cell-depleted T cells, or PBMCs.

Those enrolled, adults aged roughly 18 to 100 years, came from about 24 US areas. Allocation to cohorts depended on clinical history reported by the participants. The data were produced by immunoSEQ multiplex PCR, yet TCRdb's version contains in-frame clones alone and is incomplete. This table has 230,000 or so clones, about 85% appearing once. The V gene's germline CDR1 is SGHNT and CDR2 YYREEE (reference sequence). The CDR3 is made up of 17 amino acids. After removal of 4 bases from V and 9 bases from J, the junction contained 14 bases not matched to a gene. The specimen sequenced was PBMCs or T cells enriched from blood (not recorded which). The V gene is TRBV5-4, the J gene TRBJ1-6; 9 bases agree with TRBD1. The TCR was taken from a woman aged 45-65 years who had been exposed to COVID-19. CDR3 DNA: TGTGCCAGCAGCACCAATACCGGGACAGGGAGTCGTTCACCCCTCCACTTT. Its translation is CASSTNTGTGSRSPLHF.